These T cell receptor beta chains were read from a single sample in a study of CD8+ T cells in alopecia areata. Some clones are missing from TCRdb's copy, which holds only in-frame ones; the method was immunoSEQ multiplex PCR. In the table there are 190,000 or so clones, around 50% of which are singletons. The sequencing used CD8+ T cells sorted from blood, collected at week 24, from a patient treated with tofacitinib. These receptors were collected from a human donor with alopecia areata. The CDR3 runs from the conserved cysteine through the conserved F or W.

>TRBJ2-5|TRBV10-3
CAIRTTDQETQYF
>TRBJ1-4|TRBV4-1
CASSPRVNEKLFF
>TRBJ1-2|TRBV9
CASSVRTGTGVSGYTF
>TRBJ2-7|TRBV27
CASSLRLDYEQYF
>TRBJ2-1|TRBV4-2
CASSQDPWLAYPHPNEQFF
>TRBJ2-6|TRBV15
CATSSSPGSGANVLTF
>TRBJ2-5|TRBV6-5
CASSYFETQYF
>TRBJ2-5|TRBV13
CASSLGLGLETQYF
>TRBJ1-2|TRBV7-9
CASSLSPRLTDYYGYTF
>TRBJ2-3|TRBV4-1
CASSLSGGTTDTQYF
>TRBJ2-7|TRBV7-2
CASSLAGKTYEQYF
>TRBJ2-7|TRBV12-5
CASGSAYEQYF
>TRBJ2-1|TRBV27
CASSPGQGYNEQFF
>TRBJ2-5|TRBV2
CARNRGHQVITQETQYF
>TRBJ1-1|TRBV27
CASSLGGNTEAFF
>TRBJ2-2|TRBV7-9
CASLKGTGELFF
>TRBJ1-5|TRBV30
CAWSGQGSEPQHF
>TRBJ1-6|TRBV9
CASSVGGAINSPLHF
>TRBJ1-5|TRBV7-2
CASSLTGIPNQPQHF
>TRBJ2-5|TRBV30
CAWSAEQGETQYF
>TRBJ2-3|TRBV27
CASSFLEGLRTDTQYF
>TRBJ1-5|TRBV5-6
CASSEHGTGDQPQHF
>TRBJ1-5|TRBV9
CASSEGGNQPQHF
>TRBJ1-1|TRBV7-9
CASSPLGTQNTEAFF
>TRBJ2-5|TRBV27
CASSLRVSETQYF
>TRBJ2-7|TRBV4-1
CASSQEGQPRLYEQYF
>TRBJ1-1|TRBV4-2
CASSQGSPGQEAFF
>TRBJ2-7|TRBV2
CASSEADRYRNF
>TRBJ2-6|TRBV2
CASMPSGANVLTF
>TRBJ2-5|TRBV10-3
CAISESAEETQYF
>TRBJ1-5|TRBV13
CASSIRGQGNQPQHF
>TRBJ1-1|TRBV15
CATSRVGGVAFF
>TRBJ2-7|TRBV2
CASFGGRFEQYF
>TRBJ2-4|TRBV7-2
CASSRLSKNIQYF
>TRBJ1-6|TRBV2
CASSDAGGGNSPLHF
>TRBJ2-3|TRBV10-3
CAISLDTLTDTQYF
>TRBJ1-1|TRBV15
CATSRESGGAFF
>TRBJ2-1|TRBV30
CAWTSSGGAKFF
>TRBJ2-7|TRBV5-1
CASSGADYEQYF
>TRBJ1-5|TRBV19
CASEGQRSNQPQHF
>TRBJ2-7|TRBV18
CASSPGEPTYEQYF
>TRBJ2-7|TRBV5-1
CASSWTSGSYEQYF
>TRBJ1-5|TRBV30
CAWSVGGGNQPQHF
>TRBJ1-1|TRBV9
CASRVGENTEAFF
>TRBJ2-1|TRBV6-6
CASSGGGWNEQFF
>TRBJ1-5|TRBV6-5
CASSPPGPQHF
>TRBJ2-2|TRBV29-1
CSVEHDTGELFF
>TRBJ2-7|TRBV7-9
CASSSGTGNEQYF
>TRBJ2-1|TRBV30
CAWNTFGQDDNEQFF
>TRBJ1-2|TRBV23-1
CASISRNRYGYTF
>TRBJ2-7|TRBV13
CASSARDREYEQYF
>TRBJ2-1|TRBV5-4
CASSLGLGNEQFF
>TRBJ2-1|TRBV9
CASSPRQGGYNEQFF
>TRBJ2-3|TRBV7-9
CASSRPLGLAGEITDTQYF